These 8 T cell receptor beta chains share one sample of origin, sequenced in a study of T cell responses to AZD1222 COVID-19 vaccine (dated by TCRdb to 2020 to 2023). The library relied on the immunoSEQ multiplex PCR assay. This immuneACCESS table, as held by TCRdb, lists in-frame sequences with V and J called but not all clones. Of the missing ones, under half trace to an unresolved V gene in checked studies; the others have no known cause. The sample contains 110,000 or so clones, more than 80% of them found a single time. The top ten constitute 5.4% of the sample. The time point label for this specimen denotes: baseline before first vaccination. The sequenced sample was peripheral blood, obtained on day 0 of AZD1222 vaccination. The receptors were gathered from an adult in good health.

V and J are TRBV5-8 and TRBJ1-6; 7 nucleotides match TRBD1. Germline assignment: CDR1 SGHTS and CDR2 YDEGEE. Germline trimming cut 0 bases from V and 8 bases from J; bases unmatched to any gene: 2. The length of the CDR3 is 14 residues. For the CDR3, the DNA is TGTGCCAGCAGCTTGGGGCAGGGGGATTCACCCCTCCACTTT. It is translated as CASSLGQGDSPLHF.

The rearrangement links TRBV7-2 to TRBJ2-4, with D possibly TRBD1 on 5 matching bases. Trimming shortened V by 1 base and J by 7 bases, and 17 bases separated the two germline ends. The CDR3 totals 16 residues. Germline V gives CDR1 SGHTA, CDR2 FQGNSA. The CDR3 here is CASSLGWGEPLNIQYF. In nucleotides, the CDR3 is TGTGCCAGCAGCTTAGGGTGGGGCGAACCCCTTAACATTCAGTACTTC.

This chain connects TRBV7-6 to TRBJ2-3; TRBD2 might be the D (6 bases). Between the trimmed V and J ends, which lost 0 bases and 6 bases, there was a span of 10 bases. This CDR3 spans 14 amino acids. Germline values: CDR1 SGHVS, CDR2 FNYEAQ. CDR3 coding DNA: TGTGCCAGCAGCTTAGCGGGAGGTGTGGATACGCAGTATTTT. Encoded protein: CASSLAGGVDTQYF.

V gene TRBV6-6 combines with J gene TRBJ1-5; the D gene is possibly TRBD1 (5 bases). Germline V gives CDR1 MNHNY, CDR2 SVGAGI (reference sequence). The germline V and J ends were trimmed by 8 bases and 4 bases, with 12 bases remaining between them. The CDR3 extends over 13 amino acids. The CDR3 region is CASGGWGNQPQHF. The DNA of the CDR3 is TGTGCCAGCGGGGGGTGGGGAAATCAGCCCCAGCATTTT.

In its sample, this clone was seen once. The J gene is TRBJ1-4, the V gene TRBV30; tentatively, D is TRBD1 (6 bases). V lost 0 bases and J lost 5, with 19 bases in between. This CDR3 spans 17 amino acids. The germline V gene encodes CDR1 GTSNPN and CDR2 SVGIG (reference sequence). The CDR3 region has the DNA TGTGCCTGGAGTGTAGCACGAACACCGGGGGCCAATGAAAAACTGTTTTTT. It is translated as CAWSVARTPGANEKLFF.

V gene TRBV25-1 combines with J gene TRBJ2-1; 14 nucleotides agree with TRBD2. With 5 bases clipped from V and 9 bases from J, the junction kept 6 bases outside the gene matches. CDR3 length: 15 residues. CDR1 MGHDK and CDR2 SYGVNS come from the germline V gene. The DNA of the CDR3 is TGTGCCAGCAGTAGGACCGGGACTAGCGGGAGTGAGCAGTTCTTC. Amino acid sequence: CASSRTGTSGSEQFF.

This clone has only one observation. The rearrangement uses TRBV6-1 and TRBJ1-5; D is ambiguous. The germline V gene has CDR1 MNHNS and CDR2 SASEGT. Trimming removed 2 bases from V and 0 bases from J, with 11 bases in between. The CDR3 has 16 residues. The CDR3 DNA reads TGTGCCAGCAGTGAACTTGGAGGGCATAGCAATCAGCCCCAGCATTTT. Amino acids: CASSELGGHSNQPQHF.

The V and J genes are TRBV28 and TRBJ2-7; D is uncertain. Germline V gene data show CDR1 as MDHEN and CDR2 as SYDVKM. Between the trimmed V and J ends, which lost 3 bases and 4 bases, there was a span of 7 bases. This CDR3 region has 12 residues. The CDR3 DNA follows: TGTGCCAGCAGTTTGAAGGGATACGAGCAGTACTTC. It yields the protein CASSLKGYEQYF.